Shown below are 14 T cell receptor beta chains from a single sample sequenced in a study of shared clonotypes between healthy human individuals. Using immunoSEQ multiplex PCR, the repertoire was profiled, and TCRdb retains in-frame clones only, with some absent. Of millions of clones listed, 95% are singletons. Material: naive CD4+ T cells sorted from blood. Subset here: CD45RA+ positively selected. The receptors stem from a man between 18 and 35 years old in good health.

The chain carries TRBV28 and TRBJ1-6, with TRBD1 matching over 7 bases. CDR3 size: 14 residues. Germline V CDR1 and CDR2: MDHEN, SYDVKM. V lost 6 bases to trimming and J lost 8 bases; unmatched junction nucleotides: 7. In DNA form, the CDR3 reads TGTGCCAGCAGAAATACAGGGGTACATTCACCCCTCCACTTT. Encoded protein: CASRNTGVHSPLHF.

The genes are TRBV6-5 and TRBJ2-1, with 11 bases matching TRBD2. J lost 6 bases, V lost 4 bases, and 8 bases had no gene match. Germline-derived CDR1 and CDR2 are MNHEY and SVGAGI. This CDR3 comprises 16 residues. The CDR3 nucleotides are TGTGCCAGCAGTTCGGGGGGACTAGCGGTGAGCAATGAGCAGTTCTTC. Translated, it gives CASSSGGLAVSNEQFF.

The rearrangement joins TRBV19 to TRBJ1-1, with D perhaps matching TRBD1 (5 bases). V dropped 4 bases and J dropped 4 bases, with 16 bases sitting between them. The CDR3 covers 15 residues. CDR1 LNHDA and CDR2 SQIVND come from the germline V gene (reference sequence). The CDR3: CASSSPREGPTEAFF. The CDR3 bases are TGTGCCAGTAGTAGCCCGAGGGAGGGGCCCACTGAAGCTTTCTTT.

The chain links TRBV18 to TRBJ2-2; 7 bases line up with TRBD1. This CDR3 is 16 amino acids long. Looked up from germline, CDR1 is KGHSH and CDR2 is LQKENI. V shed 8 bases, J shed 0 bases, and the junction held 9 bases outside the gene matches. The CDR3 loop is CASRAPGTANTGELFF. DNA for the CDR3: TGTGCCAGCCGCGCCCCAGGGACAGCGAACACCGGGGAGCTGTTTTTT.

This chain joins TRBV11-2 and TRBJ1-6, with a weak D call TRBD1 (5 bases). The ends were cut back, 6 bases at V and 1 base at J, with 10 bases in the middle. The CDR3 is made up of 15 amino acids. Germline V gene lookup returns CDR1 SGHAT and CDR2 FQNNGV. The CDR3 bases are TGTGCCAGCAGTTCGGGGGGGTCCTATAATTCACCCCTCCACTTT. Translating gives CASSSGGSYNSPLHF.

The V call is TRBV2, the J call TRBJ1-3; D unresolved. V was clipped by 4 bases and J by 0 bases, with 13 bases between them. In germline, CDR1 is SNHLY, CDR2 FYNNEI. The CDR3 covers 16 residues. The DNA of the CDR3 is TGTGCCAGCAGTGTTTCCATCCCGAGCTCTGGAAACACCATATATTTT. Translating gives CASSVSIPSSGNTIYF. Drawing the rest from reference TRBV2 and TRBJ1-3, the complete variable domain is EPEVTQTPSHQVTQMGQEVILRCVPISNHLYFYWYRQILGQKVEFLVSFYNNEISEKSEIFDDQFSVERPDGSNFTLKIRSTKLEDSAMYFCASSVSIPSSGNTIYFGEGSWLTVV.

CDR3 protein: CAWSYLGSYNSPLHF. The CDR3 DNA sequence: TGTGCCTGGAGTTATTTAGGTAGCTATAATTCACCCCTCCACTTT. The chain is built from TRBV30 and TRBJ1-6; D unresolved. This CDR3 region has 15 residues. The V gene lost 2 bases and the J gene lost 3 bases, with 11 bases spanning the gap. Germline V gene lookup returns CDR1 GTSNPN and CDR2 SVGIG (reference sequence).

With regard to this clone: The sample holds other DNA sequences that translate to the same CDR3. V usage is TRBV6-5 and J usage is TRBJ2-7; 10 bases agree with TRBD1. Germline-derived CDR1 and CDR2 are MNHEY and SVGAGI. V lost 2 bases and J lost 4; bases outside the gene matches: 2. CDR3 size: 14 residues. DNA for the CDR3: TGTGCCAGCAGTTACAAGGGACAGGGGTACGAGCAGTACTTC. Translation gives CASSYKGQGYEQYF.

The CDR3 loop reads CASSQEMGLAGGKDEQYF. The DNA of the CDR3 is TGCGCCAGCAGCCAAGAAATGGGGCTAGCGGGAGGGAAAGACGAGCAGTACTTC. V and J are TRBV4-1 and TRBJ2-5; 12 bases fit TRBD2. The DNA end lines up better with TRBJ2-7; the J call may be wrong. The CDR3 is 18 amino acids. The germline CDR1 and CDR2 sequences are MGHRA and YSYEKL.

This clone was seen just once. This same CDR3 is encoded by further DNA sequences in the sample. The chain uses TRBV5-1 and TRBJ2-1; TRBD2 matches 8 bases. Germline lookup yields CDR1 SGHRS and CDR2 YFSETQ. V lost 0 bases, J lost 2 bases, and 4 bases stayed unmatched. The CDR3 spans 16 residues. The CDR3 nucleotides are TGCGCCAGCAGCTTGGTGGCGGGAGGCCCCTACAATGAGCAGTTCTTC. Translation: CASSLVAGGPYNEQFF.

This chain connects TRBV27 to TRBJ1-6; tentatively, D is TRBD1 (5 bases). This CDR3 comprises 15 residues. Trimming shortened V by 4 bases and J by 10 bases, and 17 bases separated the two germline ends. CDR1 MNHEY and CDR2 SMNVEV come from the germline V gene (reference sequence). The CDR3 coding sequence is TGTGCCAGCAGTTCCCGGCGGGGGGTAGGATCACCCCTCCACTTT. Its translation is CASSSRRGVGSPLHF.

This chain joins TRBV5-5 and TRBJ2-5; D may be TRBD1 or TRBD2 (5 bases each). CDR1 is SGHKS and CDR2 is YYEKEE in the germline V gene (reference sequence). Trimming stripped 5 bases from V and 7 bases from J, with 21 bases between. This CDR3 region has 15 residues. The CDR3 DNA sequence: TGTGCCAGCAGGAGAACCGGGGCAGACACAGGGACCCAGTACTTC. It encodes CASRRTGADTGTQYF. The whole variable domain, filled in from reference TRBV5-5 and TRBJ2-5, reads DAGVTQSPTHLIKTRGQQVTLRCSPISGHKSVSWYQQVLGQGPQFIFQYYEKEERGRGNFPDRFSARQFPNYSSELNVNALLLGDSALYLCASRRTGADTGTQYFGPGTRLLVL.

This chain joins TRBV4-1 and TRBJ2-3, with D perhaps matching TRBD2 (5 bases). There are 16 residues in the CDR3. Germline V CDR1 and CDR2: MGHRA, YSYEKL. V dropped 0 bases and J dropped 2 bases, with 12 bases sitting between them. The CDR3 DNA reads TGCGCCAGCAGCCAAGAGGCCCAGCGGCCCACAGATACGCAGTATTTT. This sequence encodes CASSQEAQRPTDTQYF.

The chain recombines TRBV19 with TRBJ1-2; TRBD1 agrees at 8 bases. The CDR3 length is 15 residues. J lost 4 bases, V lost 0 bases, and 4 bases had no gene match. The V gene's germline CDR1 is LNHDA and CDR2 SQIVND (reference sequence). This CDR3 reads CASSIEGTGLYGYTF. In DNA form, the CDR3 reads TGTGCCAGTAGTATAGAGGGGACAGGCCTCTATGGCTACACCTTC.